The next 31 T cell receptor beta chains were all read from a single sample in a study of blood T cell repertoires in COVID-19 (dated by TCRdb to 2018 to 2021). The library was prepared using the immunoSEQ multiplex PCR assay. TCRdb re-hosts the immuneACCESS table, in-frame sequences only. Its copies lack some clones; in the studies checked, an unresolved V gene accounts for under half of them, and the cause for the rest is not known. In this sample the table shows roughly 440,000 clones, 88% of which occur a single time. Over 9.5% of the sample is taken by the ten largest. The specimen was peripheral blood. All receptors derive from a woman in her forties or fifties with COVID-19, enrolled during active disease.

The CDR3 sequence: CASSLSGGASNEQFF. The CDR3 region has the DNA TGTGCCAGCAGCTTAAGCGGGGGGGCCTCGAATGAGCAGTTCTTC. The V and J genes are TRBV11-2 and TRBJ2-1; 10 bases align to TRBD2. Germline trimming cut 2 bases from V and 7 bases from J; bases unmatched to any gene: 5. CDR1 SGHAT and CDR2 FQNNGV come from the germline V gene. The CDR3 contains 15 residues.

The rearrangement uses TRBV24-1 and TRBJ2-5, with 7 bases identical to TRBD2. J gave up 4 bases and V 9 bases, and 13 bases lay outside the gene matches. The germline gives CDR1 KGHDR, CDR2 SFDVKD. CDR3 length: 15 residues. The CDR3 region has the DNA TGTGCCACCTTACCACCGCCGGGAGGACGAGAGACCCAGTACTTC. Protein product: CATLPPPGGRETQYF.

This chain links TRBV5-6 with TRBJ1-1, with 7 bases aligning to TRBD1. Germline CDR1 reads SGHDT; CDR2 reads YYEEEE. The CDR3 length is 15 residues. V shed 0 bases, J shed 4 bases, and the junction held 6 bases outside the gene matches. This CDR3 is CASSLVGTVGTEAFF. CDR3 bases: TGTGCCAGCAGCTTGGTCGGGACAGTGGGCACTGAAGCTTTCTTT.

This clone was seen a handful of times. The chain carries TRBV10-3 and TRBJ1-1; TRBD1 matches at 8 bases. The CDR3 spans 14 residues. Per germline, CDR1 ENHRY and CDR2 SYGVKD. J was trimmed by 8 bases and V by 10 bases; bases with no gene match: 15. The CDR3 sequence: CATGTSSHRGEAFF. The CDR3 DNA reads TGTGCCACGGGAACCTCCAGCCACAGGGGGGAAGCTTTCTTT.

The chain employs TRBV5-1 and TRBJ1-2; 9 bases align to TRBD1. The CDR3 is 15 amino acids. CDR1 and CDR2 from the germline V gene are SGHRS and YFSETQ. The J segment lost 4 bases and the V segment lost 4 bases, leaving 8 bases of the junction unmatched. The CDR3 DNA is TGCGCCAGCAGCCTGCGACAGGGGGATCTCTATGGCTACACCTTC. Its protein is CASSLRQGDLYGYTF.

In this sample, this clone turned up once. The chain has TRBV12-3 or TRBV12-4 and TRBJ1-5; D call uncertain. Trimming shortened V by 5 bases and J by 6 bases, and 11 bases separated the two germline ends. The CDR3 spans 13 residues. The CDR3 nucleotides are TGTGCCAGCAGTCCTCCTGCAGGTCAGCCCCAGCATTTT. This codes for CASSPPAGQPQHF.

This clone was seen only a few times. V is TRBV10-2 and J is TRBJ2-2, with 7 bases matching TRBD1. Looked up from germline, CDR1 is WSHSY and CDR2 is SAAADI. With 4 bases clipped from V and 6 bases from J, the junction kept 2 bases outside the gene matches. This CDR3 has 13 residues. CDR3 DNA sequence: TGCGCCAGCAGTGCGGGGACAGCCGGGGAGCTGTTTTTT. Translating it yields CASSAGTAGELFF.

The V call is TRBV6-1, the J call TRBJ2-1; the D gene is possibly TRBD1 (5 bases). The CDR3 spans 15 residues. V shed 0 bases and J shed 2 bases, with 8 bases lying between them. Germline CDR1 is MNHNS and CDR2 is SASEGT. CDR3 bases: TGTGCCAGCAGTGAAGCAGGACAAACCTACAATGAGCAGTTCTTC. Translation gives CASSEAGQTYNEQFF.

The rearrangement uses TRBV10-2 and TRBJ2-7; 9 bases line up with TRBD1. Germline-derived CDR1 and CDR2 are WSHSY and SAAADI. V shed 3 bases and J 3 bases; nucleotides not matched to a gene: 15. The CDR3 loop spans 18 amino acids. The CDR3 nucleotides are TGCGCCAGCAGTGAAGGGGGTGTCTGGGGACAGGGACTCTACGAGCAGTACTTC. Amino acid sequence: CASSEGGVWGQGLYEQYF.

The rearrangement uses TRBV11-1 and TRBJ1-1, with D hard to call. CDR3 length equals 15 residues. Germline CDR1 reads SGHAT; CDR2 reads FQDESV (reference sequence). The V gene lost 1 base and the J gene lost 2 bases, with 11 bases spanning the gap. The CDR3 is CASSLVIASNTEAFF. The CDR3 DNA sequence: TGTGCCAGCAGCTTAGTTATCGCGTCCAACACTGAAGCTTTCTTT.

The sample holds one count of this clone. The DNA of the CDR3 is TGTGCCAGCACCGAGGAGGTTTCCTATAATTCACCCCTCCACTTT. Translation gives CASTEEVSYNSPLHF. The V gene is TRBV6-5, the J gene TRBJ1-6; D not certain. This CDR3 spans 15 amino acids. Trimming shortened V by 7 bases and J by 1 base, and 11 bases separated the two germline ends. Per germline, CDR1 MNHEY and CDR2 SVGAGI.

DNA for the CDR3: TGTGCCAGCAGTTCCCGGACAGATACGCAGTATTTT. This translates into CASSSRTDTQYF. The chain uses TRBV12-3 or TRBV12-4 and TRBJ2-3; D remains ambiguous. V lost 4 bases, J lost 3 bases, and 5 bases lay in between. This CDR3 comprises 12 residues.

The chain combines TRBV7-2 with TRBJ2-7, with TRBD1 matching 10 bases. Trimming took 5 bases from V and 4 from J; bases not matched to a gene: 5. CDR3 length equals 14 residues. CDR1 SGHTA and CDR2 FQGNSA come from the germline V gene. The CDR3 region has the DNA TGTGCCAGCAGCGAGGACAGGGGGAGGTACGAGCAGTACTTC. The encoded protein is CASSEDRGRYEQYF.

This clone was seen only once. The rearrangement uses TRBV5-4 and TRBJ1-1, with no clear D. Germline V CDR1 and CDR2: SGHNT, YYREEE (reference sequence). The CDR3 spans 15 residues. With 4 bases removed from V and 1 base from J, the gap between germline ends came to 14 bases. For the CDR3, the DNA is TGTGCCAGCAGCCTCCGGACGGGGAAGAACACTGAAGCTTTCTTT. This codes for CASSLRTGKNTEAFF.

The chain links TRBV9 to TRBJ2-3; no clear D gene. Germline CDR1 and CDR2: SGDLS and YYNGEE. The CDR3 covers 16 residues. V lost 3 bases and J lost 8, with 22 bases in between. CDR3: CASSAEQYPLSVTQYF. CDR3 in DNA: TGTGCCAGCAGCGCCGAACAGTACCCCCTGTCTGTTACGCAGTATTTT.

The chain joins TRBV2 to TRBJ2-3; D perhaps matches TRBD2 (6 bases). The CDR3 runs 13 residues. Germline CDR1 and CDR2: SNHLY and FYNNEI. The germline V and J ends were trimmed by 7 bases and 2 bases, with 10 bases remaining between them. The CDR3 sequence: CASNGGITDTQYF. CDR3 DNA: TGTGCCAGCAACGGGGGAATCACAGATACGCAGTATTTT.

The V call is TRBV6-1, the J call TRBJ2-2, with D possibly matching TRBD2 (5 bases). This CDR3 comprises 15 residues. Germline V CDR1 and CDR2: MNHNS, SASEGT. The V end was cut by 3 bases, the J end by 6 bases, with 14 bases between. CDR3 in DNA: TGTGCCAGCAGTGAGCTAGCCAGCGCCGCCGGGGAGCTGTTTTTT. Encoded protein: CASSELASAAGELFF.

The chain uses TRBV6-6 and TRBJ2-3; 10 bases map to TRBD2. The V gene end was trimmed by 5 bases and the J gene end by 6 bases; junction bases not matched to a gene: 11. The CDR3 covers 16 residues. CDR1 and CDR2 from the germline V gene are MNHNY and SVGAGI (reference sequence). CDR3 protein: CASSPGKRGGRDTQYF. The CDR3 coding sequence is TGTGCCAGCAGTCCAGGCAAGCGGGGGGGCCGCGATACGCAGTATTTT.

This chain links TRBV20-1 with TRBJ2-7; D remains unclear. Germline lookup yields CDR1 DFQATT and CDR2 SNEGSKA (reference sequence). The CDR3 is 11 amino acids. Between the trimmed V and J ends, which lost 5 bases and 0 bases, there was a span of 5 bases. CDR3 in DNA: TGCAGTGCTGACAACTCCTACGAGCAGTACTTC. Residues: CSADNSYEQYF.

This chain connects TRBV7-3 to TRBJ2-1; tentatively, D is TRBD2 (7 bases). Germline CDR1 SGHTA, CDR2 FQGTGA. The CDR3 extends over 15 amino acids. The germline V and J ends were trimmed by 1 base and 4 bases, with 11 bases remaining between them. DNA for the CDR3: TGTGCCAGCAGCTTAAAGGGGGACTATTACAATGAGCAGTTCTTC. It specifies CASSLKGDYYNEQFF.

This clone was detected only once. The J gene is TRBJ1-1, the V gene TRBV3-1 (or the pseudogene TRBV3-2); 7 positions agree with TRBD1. There are 13 residues in the CDR3. The germline CDR1 and CDR2 sequences are LGHDT and YNNKEL (reference sequence). The trim removed 1 base at V and 12 bases at J, leaving 8 bases unmatched. Written as DNA, the CDR3 is TGTGCCAGCAGCCAAGGCAGGGGGAAATCCCCTTTCTTT. It is translated as CASSQGRGKSPFF.

The rearrangement links TRBV19 to TRBJ2-1, with no clear D. The CDR3 has 12 residues. The germline V and J ends were trimmed by 6 bases and 4 bases, with 7 bases remaining between them. Germline CDR1 reads LNHDA; CDR2 reads SQIVND (reference sequence). DNA of the CDR3: TGTGCCAGTAGCCAACTTTACAATGAGCAGTTCTTC. It specifies CASSQLYNEQFF.

The table lists this clone with a few counts. The V call is TRBV9, the J call TRBJ2-3; TRBD1 might be the D (5 bases). The CDR3 consists of 16 residues. Trimming removed 0 bases at V and 0 bases at J, with 11 bases between. The germline CDR1 and CDR2 sequences are SGDLS and YYNGEE. For the CDR3, the DNA is TGTGCCAGCAGCGTAGATCCTCAGGGTAGCACAGATACGCAGTATTTT. Its translation: CASSVDPQGSTDTQYF.

The chain employs TRBV3-1 (or the pseudogene TRBV3-2) and TRBJ1-1; tentatively, D is TRBD1 (6 bases). The length of the CDR3 is 14 residues. The V gene's germline CDR1 is LGHDT and CDR2 YNNKEL (reference sequence). The germline V and J ends were trimmed by 1 base and 3 bases, with 9 bases remaining between them. The CDR3 sequence is CASSQGPGDTEAFF. In DNA, the CDR3 is TGTGCCAGCAGCCAAGGTCCAGGGGACACTGAAGCTTTCTTT.

V and J are TRBV29-1 and TRBJ2-3; 7 nucleotides match TRBD2. Germline CDR1 SQVTM, CDR2 ANQGSEA. The CDR3 loop spans 13 amino acids. V was clipped by 8 bases and J by 0 bases; unmatched bases: 5. CDR3 in amino acids: CSSGTYSTDTQYF. The CDR3 DNA follows: TGCAGCAGCGGGACGTATAGCACAGATACGCAGTATTTT.

This chain joins TRBV9 and TRBJ1-6; TRBD1 is a possible D gene (6 bases). Germline V gene sequence: CDR1 SGDLS, CDR2 YYNGEE. CDR3 length: 15 residues. V shed 4 bases and J shed 3 bases, with 11 bases lying between them. CDR3 nucleotides: TGTGCCAGCAGCTCTTCAGGGGACTATAATTCACCCCTCCACTTT. Residues: CASSSSGDYNSPLHF.

The chain employs TRBV2 and TRBJ1-5; D is unresolved. Per the germline V gene, CDR1 is SNHLY and CDR2 is FYNNEI. The CDR3 has 13 residues. The V end lost 8 bases, the J end lost 5 bases, and 13 bases lay between the germline ends. CDR3 residues: CASLNSWDQPQHF. The DNA for the CDR3 is TGTGCCAGCTTAAATAGCTGGGATCAGCCCCAGCATTTT.

This rearrangement joins TRBV20-1 to TRBJ2-1, with D tentatively TRBD2 (7 bases). Germline V gives CDR1 DFQATT, CDR2 SNEGSKA (reference sequence). This CDR3 region has 19 residues. V gave up 3 bases and J gave up 4 bases, with 28 bases separating them. CDR3 protein: CSASPPPAGAPIEYNEQFF. CDR3 sequence (DNA): TGCAGTGCTAGTCCCCCTCCCGCGGGGGCCCCGATCGAGTACAATGAGCAGTTCTTC.

The chain has TRBV4-1 and TRBJ1-1; tentatively, D is TRBD1 (5 bases). Germline V CDR1 and CDR2: MGHRA, YSYEKL. There are 17 residues in the CDR3. V lost 2 bases, J lost 0 bases, and 16 bases lay in between. CDR3 sequence reads: CASSQRGGVQVNTEAFF. DNA of the CDR3: TGCGCCAGCAGCCAAAGGGGTGGAGTCCAGGTGAACACTGAAGCTTTCTTT.

The rearrangement joins TRBV5-1 to TRBJ2-7; D is perhaps TRBD1 (6 bases). V was cut by 9 bases and J by 5 bases, with 18 bases left in between. This CDR3 spans 13 amino acids. Germline V lookup: CDR1 SGHRS, CDR2 YFSETQ. The CDR3 DNA is TGCGCCACGACCAAACAGGGTAAGCACGAGCAGTACTTC. It specifies CATTKQGKHEQYF.

The chain couples TRBV24-1 to TRBJ2-3; the match to TRBD1 covers 9 bases. The J segment lost 3 bases and the V segment lost 4 bases, leaving 4 bases of the junction unmatched. This CDR3 region has 15 residues. CDR1 and CDR2 (germline): KGHDR, SFDVKD. The CDR3 region has the DNA TGTGCCACCAGTGAATGGGGACAGGGAACAGATACGCAGTATTTT. Translation: CATSEWGQGTDTQYF.